Following are 9 T cell receptor beta chains from one sample sequenced in a study of T cells in Graves' hyperthyroidism and ophthalmopathy (dated by TCRdb to the late 2010s). The protocol used for the library was multiplex PCR. Sequenced on an Illumina HiSeq 2000. TCR beta CDR3 regions were amplified from RNA transcripts. A first-round RT-PCR of the TCR CDR3 used the HTBI primer set with the Qiagen OneStep RT-PCR kit. TCRdb reprocessing: public reads trimmed at Q25 with fastp, clones called with MiXCR, in-frame beta chains kept. Rows with one shared CDR3 protein collapse into an entry with the most common genes and DNA. In all, the sample holds about 480,000 distinct CDR3 sequences, and approximately 15% of those were seen once. Of the sample, around 17% falls within the top ten clones. Sequencing was performed on blood. Receptors originate from a woman younger than 30 with Graves' hyperthyroidism.

This clonotype was recorded at least ten times. The chain joins TRBV27 to TRBJ2-7; 7 bases line up with TRBD2. The V segment lost 11 bases and the J segment 3 bases; nucleotides outside the gene matches: 10. CDR1 and CDR2 from the germline V gene are MNHEY and SMNVEV (reference sequence). The CDR3 covers 13 residues. DNA for the CDR3: TGTGCCGTGGCGGGAGCCTCATACTACGAGCAGTACTTC. Protein product: CAVAGASYYEQYF.

The chain employs TRBV12-5 and TRBJ1-4; D gene unclear. With 0 bases removed from V and 8 bases from J, the gap between germline ends came to 10 bases. Germline CDR1 LGHNT, CDR2 FRNRAP. CDR3 length equals 14 residues. CDR3 nucleotide sequence: TGTGCTAGTGGTTTGGTACCGGTAGAGGAAAAACTGTTTTTT. It encodes CASGLVPVEEKLFF.

The V and J genes are TRBV13 and TRBJ2-5; D may be TRBD1 or TRBD2 (6 bases each). V lost 0 bases and J lost 5, with 10 bases in between. Germline CDR1 and CDR2: PRHDT and FYEKMQ (reference sequence). This CDR3 has 14 residues. CDR3 sequence (DNA): TGTGCCAGCAGCTTAGGTCGGGGGCTCGAGACCCAGTACTTC. Encoded protein: CASSLGRGLETQYF. Complete variable domain (other parts from reference TRBV13 and TRBJ2-5): AAGVIQSPRHLIKEKRETATLKCYPIPRHDTVYWYQQGPGQDPQFLISFYEKMQSDKGSIPDRFSAQQFSDYHSELNMSSLELGDSALYFCASSLGRGLETQYFGPGTRLLVL.

This clonotype was seen repeatedly, ten times or more. The gene calls are TRBV5-1 and TRBJ2-3; D call uncertain. Germline values: CDR1 SGHRS, CDR2 YFSETQ. V was cut by 0 bases and J by 2 bases, with 16 bases left in between. The CDR3 covers 17 residues. CDR3 DNA sequence: TGCGCCAGCAGCTTGGGGAACTACCGCCTCTCCACAGATACGCAGTATTTT. Its translation: CASSLGNYRLSTDTQYF.

This clonotype was seen repeatedly, ten times or more. The rearrangement links TRBV18 to TRBJ2-7; D is unclear. This CDR3 contains 13 residues. V was cut by 3 bases and J by 0 bases, with 6 bases left in between. Germline CDR1 is KGHSH and CDR2 is LQKENI. The CDR3: CASSPPSSYEQYV. The CDR3 bases are TGTGCCAGCTCACCCCCAAGCTCCTACGAGCAGTACGTC.

This clonotype was detected many times. The chain employs TRBV2 and TRBJ1-2; D is perhaps TRBD1 (5 bases). Trimming took off 2 bases at V and 3 bases at J, with 7 bases between the two ends. The CDR3 spans 13 residues. The V gene's germline CDR1 is SNHLY and CDR2 FYNNEI. CDR3: CASSEQGYYGYTF. DNA of the CDR3: TGTGCCAGCAGTGAACAGGGTTACTATGGCTACACCTTC. Supplemented by reference TRBV2 and TRBJ1-2, the full variable domain reads EPEVTQTPSHQVTQMGQEVILRCVPISNHLYFYWYRQILGQKVEFLVSFYNNEISEKSEIFDDQFSVERPDGSNFTLKIRSTKLEDSAMYFCASSEQGYYGYTFGSGTRLTVV.

V gene TRBV6-1 combines with J gene TRBJ2-2, with D perhaps matching TRBD1 (5 bases). There are 15 residues in the CDR3. V dropped 0 bases and J dropped 6 bases, with 11 bases sitting between them. In germline, CDR1 is MNHNS, CDR2 SASEGT. The CDR3 DNA follows: TGTGCCAGCAGTGAAGCGCAGGGATACGCCGGGGAGCTGTTTTTT. This sequence encodes CASSEAQGYAGELFF.

This clonotype was counted once. This chain links TRBV9 with TRBJ2-5; 8 positions agree with TRBD2. This CDR3 contains 17 residues. Germline trimming cut 4 bases from V and 1 base from J; bases unmatched to any gene: 12. Germline loops: CDR1 SGDLS, CDR2 YYNGEE. The CDR3 is CASSPLAEARGQETQYF. The CDR3 nucleotides are TGTGCCAGCAGCCCACTAGCGGAAGCTCGGGGCCAAGAGACCCAGTACTTC.

V is TRBV6-6 and J is TRBJ2-1, with D perhaps being TRBD1 or TRBD2 (5 bases each). There are 13 residues in the CDR3. Trimming removed 2 bases from V and 7 bases from J, with 9 bases in between. Looked up from germline, CDR1 is MNHNY and CDR2 is SVGAGI (reference sequence). This CDR3 reads CASSYGDGNEQFF. CDR3 nucleotide sequence: TGTGCCAGCAGTTACGGGGACGGGAATGAGCAGTTCTTC.